The clone carrying this T cell receptor (beta chain) has a handful of counts. CDR3 size: 15 residues. Per germline, CDR1 SGHTA and CDR2 FQGTGA. With V trimmed by 5 bases and J by 4 bases, 4 bases remained unmatched. In the study's own analysis: Cell counts per sample came from amplifying reference gene primers. This table comes from immunoSEQ multiplex PCR, and its TCRdb copy is limited to in-frame clones, with some not included. V, J and clone size are taken as reported in that table, and D and trimming were inferred from the DNA itself. Of roughly 260,000 clones detected, more than 60% appear once; the ten largest clones hold approximately 4%. The data stem from a study of blood T cell repertoires in COVID-19. Study information: Samples representing acute and convalescent COVID-19 were sourced from the United States, Italy and Spain. The analysed material was cDNA or gDNA that came from T cells, B-cell-depleted T cells, or PBMCs.

The sample comprised peripheral blood. The sequence was obtained from a woman in her thirties or forties with active or convalescent COVID-19. The chain carries TRBV7-3 and TRBJ2-1; 11 nucleotides agree with TRBD1. CDR3 coding DNA: TGTGCCAGCAGCGCCGGGACAGGGGGTTACAATGAGCAGTTCTTC. Translation gives CASSAGTGGYNEQFF.